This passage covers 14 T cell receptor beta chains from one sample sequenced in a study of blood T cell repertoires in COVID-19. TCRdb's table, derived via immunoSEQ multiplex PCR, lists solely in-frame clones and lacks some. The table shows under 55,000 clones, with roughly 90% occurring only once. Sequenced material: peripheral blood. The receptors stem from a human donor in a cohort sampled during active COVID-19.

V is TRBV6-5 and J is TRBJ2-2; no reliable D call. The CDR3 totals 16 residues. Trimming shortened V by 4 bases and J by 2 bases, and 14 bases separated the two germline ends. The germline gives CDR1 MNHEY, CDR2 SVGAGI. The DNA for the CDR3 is TGTGCCAGCAGTTGGTTCTTGCCAGGCAACACCGGGGAGCTGTTTTTT. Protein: CASSWFLPGNTGELFF.

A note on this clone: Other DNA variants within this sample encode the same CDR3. The CDR3 loop reads CSVDRFPEAFF. CDR3 nucleotides: TGCAGCGTCGACAGGTTTCCCGAAGCTTTCTTT. The chain employs TRBV29-1 and TRBJ1-1; D might be TRBD1 (6 bases). The CDR3 has 11 amino acids. From germline, CDR1 is SQVTM and CDR2 ANQGSEA. Trimming shortened V by 6 bases and J by 8 bases, and 13 bases separated the two germline ends.

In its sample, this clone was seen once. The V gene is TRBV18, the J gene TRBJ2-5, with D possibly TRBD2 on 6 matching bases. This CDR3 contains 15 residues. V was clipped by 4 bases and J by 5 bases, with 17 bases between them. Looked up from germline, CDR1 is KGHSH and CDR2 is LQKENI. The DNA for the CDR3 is TGTGCCAGCTCACTCACGGCGGGGAAAGTGGAGACCCAGTACTTC. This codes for CASSLTAGKVETQYF. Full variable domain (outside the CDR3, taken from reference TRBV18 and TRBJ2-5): NAGVMQNPRHLVRRRGQEARLRCSPMKGHSHVYWYRQLPEEGLKFMVYLQKENIIDESGMPKERFSAEFPKEGPSILRIQQVVRGDSAAYFCASSLTAGKVETQYFGPGTRLLVL.

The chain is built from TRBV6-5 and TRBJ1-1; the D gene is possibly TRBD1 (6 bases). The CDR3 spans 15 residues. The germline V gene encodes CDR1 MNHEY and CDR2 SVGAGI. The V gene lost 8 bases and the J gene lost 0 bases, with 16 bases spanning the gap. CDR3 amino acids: CASCITGTLNTEAFF. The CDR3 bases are TGTGCCAGCTGCATTACAGGGACCTTGAACACTGAAGCTTTCTTT.

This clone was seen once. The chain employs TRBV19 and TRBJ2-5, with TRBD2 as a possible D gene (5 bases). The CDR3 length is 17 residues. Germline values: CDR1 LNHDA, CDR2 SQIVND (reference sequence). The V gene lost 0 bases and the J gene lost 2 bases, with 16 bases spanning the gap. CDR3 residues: CASSIDPPSGGQETQYF. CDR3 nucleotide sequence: TGTGCCAGTAGTATAGATCCCCCCAGCGGAGGACAAGAGACCCAGTACTTC. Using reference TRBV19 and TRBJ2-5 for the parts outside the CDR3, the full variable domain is DGGITQSPKYLFRKEGQNVTLSCEQNLNHDAMYWYRQDPGQGLRLIYYSQIVNDFQKGDIAEGYSVSREKKESFPLTVTSAQKNPTAFYLCASSIDPPSGGQETQYFGPGTRLLVL.

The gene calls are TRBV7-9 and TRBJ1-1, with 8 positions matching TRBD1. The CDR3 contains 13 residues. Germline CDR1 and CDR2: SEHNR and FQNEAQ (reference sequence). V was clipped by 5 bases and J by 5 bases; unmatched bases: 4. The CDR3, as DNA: TGTGCCAGCAGCACACAGGGGGGTACTGAAGCTTTCTTT. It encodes CASSTQGGTEAFF.

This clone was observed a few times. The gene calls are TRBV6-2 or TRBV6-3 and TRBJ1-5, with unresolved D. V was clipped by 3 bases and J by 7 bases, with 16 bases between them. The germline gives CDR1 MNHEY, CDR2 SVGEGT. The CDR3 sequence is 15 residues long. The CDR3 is CASSYTRGFGQPQHF. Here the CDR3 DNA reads TGTGCCAGCAGTTATACGCGGGGTTTTGGACAGCCCCAGCATTTT.

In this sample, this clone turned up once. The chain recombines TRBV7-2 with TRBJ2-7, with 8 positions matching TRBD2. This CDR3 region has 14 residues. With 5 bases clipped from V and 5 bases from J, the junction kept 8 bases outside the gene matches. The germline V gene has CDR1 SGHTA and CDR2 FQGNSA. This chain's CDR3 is CASSQGLAWDEQYF. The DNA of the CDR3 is TGTGCCAGCAGCCAAGGACTAGCTTGGGACGAGCAGTACTTC.

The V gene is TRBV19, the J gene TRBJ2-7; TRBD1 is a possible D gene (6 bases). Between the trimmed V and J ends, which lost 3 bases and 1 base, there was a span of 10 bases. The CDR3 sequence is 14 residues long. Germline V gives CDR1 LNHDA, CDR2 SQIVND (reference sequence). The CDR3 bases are TGTGCCAGTAGTATTTCCACAGGGTCCTACGAGCAGTACTTC. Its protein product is CASSISTGSYEQYF.

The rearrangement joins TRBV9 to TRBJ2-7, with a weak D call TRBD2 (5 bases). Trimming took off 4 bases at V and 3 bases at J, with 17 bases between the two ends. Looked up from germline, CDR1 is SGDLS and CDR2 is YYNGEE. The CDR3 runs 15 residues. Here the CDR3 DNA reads TGTGCCAGCAGCCGAAATCGCGGGCTGTTCTACGAGCAGTACTTC. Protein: CASSRNRGLFYEQYF.

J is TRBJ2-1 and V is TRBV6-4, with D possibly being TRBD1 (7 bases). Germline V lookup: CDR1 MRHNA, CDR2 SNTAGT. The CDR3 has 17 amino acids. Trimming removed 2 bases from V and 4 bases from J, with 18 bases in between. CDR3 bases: TGTGCCAGCAGTGACACTTCGATTTCAGGGGGGTACAATGAGCAGTTCTTC. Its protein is CASSDTSISGGYNEQFF.

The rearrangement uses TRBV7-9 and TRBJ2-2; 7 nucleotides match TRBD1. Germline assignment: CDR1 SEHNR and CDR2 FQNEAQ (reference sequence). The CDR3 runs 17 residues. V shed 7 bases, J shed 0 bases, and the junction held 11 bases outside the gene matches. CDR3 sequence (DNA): TGTGCCAGCACCAAACGCTGGGGGACAGCGAACACCGGGGAGCTGTTTTTT. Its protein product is CASTKRWGTANTGELFF.

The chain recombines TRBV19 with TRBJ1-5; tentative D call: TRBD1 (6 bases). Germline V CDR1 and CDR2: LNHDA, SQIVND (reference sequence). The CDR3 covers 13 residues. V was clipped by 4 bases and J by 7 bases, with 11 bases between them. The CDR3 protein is CASSRGGGQPQHF. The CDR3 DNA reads TGTGCCAGTAGTAGGGGAGGGGGACAGCCCCAGCATTTT.

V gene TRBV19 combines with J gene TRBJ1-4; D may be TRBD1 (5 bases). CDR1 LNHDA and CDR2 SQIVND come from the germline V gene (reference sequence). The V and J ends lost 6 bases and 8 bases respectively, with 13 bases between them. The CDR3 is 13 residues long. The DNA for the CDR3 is TGTGCCAGTAGGGGTGGGGCTTACGAAAAACTGTTTTTT. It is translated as CASRGGAYEKLFF. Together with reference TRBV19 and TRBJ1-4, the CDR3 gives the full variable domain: DGGITQSPKYLFRKEGQNVTLSCEQNLNHDAMYWYRQDPGQGLRLIYYSQIVNDFQKGDIAEGYSVSREKKESFPLTVTSAQKNPTAFYLCASRGGAYEKLFFGSGTQLSVL.